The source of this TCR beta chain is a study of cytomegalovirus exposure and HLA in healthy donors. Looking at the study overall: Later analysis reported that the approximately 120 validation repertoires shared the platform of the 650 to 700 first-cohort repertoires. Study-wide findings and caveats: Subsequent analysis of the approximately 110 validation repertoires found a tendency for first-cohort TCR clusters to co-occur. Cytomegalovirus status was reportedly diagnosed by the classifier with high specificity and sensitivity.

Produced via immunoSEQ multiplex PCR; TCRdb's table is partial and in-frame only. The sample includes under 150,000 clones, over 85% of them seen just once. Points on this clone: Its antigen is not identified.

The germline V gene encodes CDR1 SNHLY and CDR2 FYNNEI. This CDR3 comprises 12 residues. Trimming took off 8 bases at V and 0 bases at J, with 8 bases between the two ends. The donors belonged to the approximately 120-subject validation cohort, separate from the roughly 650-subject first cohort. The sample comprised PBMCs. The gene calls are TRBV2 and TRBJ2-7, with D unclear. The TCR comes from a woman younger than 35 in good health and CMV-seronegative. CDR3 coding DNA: TGTGCCAGCGGCAGCGTCTCCTACGAGCAGTACTTC. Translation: CASGSVSYEQYF.